The next 10 T cell receptor beta chains were all read from a single sample in a study of OX40 agonist ivuxolimab in advanced cancers. Profiling relied on immunoSEQ multiplex PCR, and the TCRdb table lists in-frame clones only, not all of them. Of 30,000 or so clones in the sample, 90% were seen once. The sample in question was CD4+ or CD8+ T cells sorted from blood, obtained in a trial of the OX40 agonist ivuxolimab. The receptor source for this set is an adult with an advanced solid tumor such as melanoma, head and neck, liver or kidney cancer.

V gene TRBV19 combines with J gene TRBJ2-7; a possible D gene is TRBD1 (6 bases). Germline CDR1 reads LNHDA; CDR2 reads SQIVND (reference sequence). This CDR3 region has 14 residues. Trimming removed 3 bases from V and 4 bases from J, with 13 bases in between. DNA of the CDR3: TGTGCCAGTAGTATTGGCAGGGGTGCGTACGAGCAGTACTTC. It specifies CASSIGRGAYEQYF.

The chain uses TRBV29-1 and TRBJ1-3; tentative D call: TRBD1 (6 bases). Deletions cut 7 bases from V and 0 bases from J, with 13 bases between. Germline assignment: CDR1 SQVTM and CDR2 ANQGSEA. CDR3 length: 14 amino acids. The CDR3 DNA reads as TGCAGCGCCGGCACAGGGAACTCTGGAAACACCATATATTTT. Translation gives CSAGTGNSGNTIYF.

The chain combines TRBV14 with TRBJ2-7; D gene uncertain. The CDR3 sequence is 13 residues long. Trimming left V 0 bases short and J 4 bases short, with 7 bases between. Germline CDR1 SGHDN, CDR2 FVKESK. The CDR3 coding sequence is TGTGCCAGCAGCCAAGATCTCGGGTACGAGCAGTACTTC. Protein product: CASSQDLGYEQYF.

The chain couples TRBV9 to TRBJ2-3; no firm D call. The germline V gene encodes CDR1 SGDLS and CDR2 YYNGEE. The CDR3 has 16 amino acids. The V and J ends lost 0 bases and 2 bases respectively, with 13 bases between them. DNA for the CDR3: TGTGCCAGCAGCGTAGAAGAGGAGTTCCTCACAGATACGCAGTATTTT. Protein product: CASSVEEEFLTDTQYF.

The chain has TRBV7-2 and TRBJ2-3, with 8 nucleotides matching TRBD2. V shed 5 bases and J 2 bases; nucleotides not matched to a gene: 9. In germline, CDR1 is SGHTA, CDR2 FQGNSA. This CDR3 comprises 16 residues. Here the CDR3 reads CASSPGPAGDTDTQYF. The CDR3 coding sequence is TGTGCCAGCAGCCCAGGACCAGCGGGAGACACAGATACGCAGTATTTT.

V and J are TRBV29-1 and TRBJ2-7, with 11 bases that match TRBD2. Germline trimming cut 1 base from V and 3 bases from J; bases unmatched to any gene: 8. Germline assignment: CDR1 SQVTM and CDR2 ANQGSEA. This CDR3 region has 16 residues. CDR3 residues: CSVEAYEGTSGYEQYF. Written as DNA, the CDR3 is TGCAGCGTTGAAGCCTATGAAGGGACTAGCGGCTACGAGCAGTACTTC.

V and J are TRBV18 and TRBJ2-1; D not certain. The CDR3 runs to 13 residues. The V and J ends lost 0 bases and 6 bases respectively, with 6 bases between them. Germline CDR1 and CDR2: KGHSH and LQKENI. The CDR3 nucleotides are TGTGCCAGCTCACCACCGTGGCGCAATGAGCAGTTCTTC. Residues: CASSPPWRNEQFF.

V gene TRBV7-9 combines with J gene TRBJ2-5; possibly TRBD1 or TRBD2 for D (5 bases each). V lost 5 bases, J lost 6 bases, and 13 bases lay in between. CDR1 and CDR2 from the germline V gene are SEHNR and FQNEAQ (reference sequence). CDR3 length: 13 amino acids. CDR3 DNA: TGTGCCAGCAGCCCCTGGGACGTAAAGACCCAGTACTTC. Encoded protein: CASSPWDVKTQYF. Drawing the rest from reference TRBV7-9 and TRBJ2-5, the complete variable domain is DTGVSQNPRHKITKRGQNVTFRCDPISEHNRLYWYRQTLGQGPEFLTYFQNEAQLEKSRLLSDRFSAERPKGSFSTLEIQRTEQGDSAMYLCASSPWDVKTQYFGPGTRLLVL.

The chain carries TRBV19 and TRBJ2-1; D is unresolved. The CDR3 totals 15 residues. The germline CDR1 and CDR2 sequences are LNHDA and SQIVND (reference sequence). Trimming took 2 bases from V and 0 from J, leaving 8 bases between them. CDR3 protein: CASSIFRSSYNEQFF. For the CDR3, the DNA is TGTGCCAGTAGTATATTCCGGAGCTCCTACAATGAGCAGTTCTTC.

The CDR3 reads CASSPSASGLDTQYF. The CDR3 DNA reads TGTGCCAGCAGCCCTTCGGCTAGCGGGTTAGATACGCAGTATTTT. The V gene is TRBV28, the J gene TRBJ2-3, with TRBD2 matching over 8 bases. CDR3 length: 15 amino acids. Trimming took 6 bases from V and 5 from J; bases not matched to a gene: 10. Germline CDR1 MDHEN, CDR2 SYDVKM.